What follows are 32 T cell receptor beta chains derived from one specimen sequenced in a study of cytomegalovirus exposure and HLA in healthy donors. PCR used 60 Vbeta primers and 13 Jbeta primers. The assay was immunoSEQ multiplex PCR, and TCRdb's table has in-frame clones only and misses some. The table shows about 140,000 clones, with 65% to 85% occurring only once. Input material: PBMCs. Receptors were obtained from a man in his forties or fifties in good health and CMV-seronegative.

The V call is TRBV14, the J call TRBJ1-1; D gene ambiguous. Trimming stripped 3 bases from V and 3 bases from J, with 14 bases between. The CDR3 runs 15 residues. CDR1 and CDR2 from the germline V gene are SGHDN and FVKESK. The CDR3 is CASSQEEGIYTEAFF. The CDR3 DNA follows: TGTGCCAGCAGCCAGGAGGAGGGCATCTACACTGAAGCTTTCTTT.

This clone has more than one count but fewer than ten. CDR3 amino acids: CASSPPGYGNEKLFF. DNA of the CDR3: TGTGCCAGCTCACCACCCGGTTATGGTAATGAAAAACTGTTTTTT. The chain joins TRBV18 to TRBJ1-4; D is uncertain. The germline V gene has CDR1 KGHSH and CDR2 LQKENI. The CDR3 runs to 15 residues. V lost 0 bases and J lost 4, with 9 bases in between.

This clone came up a few times. Here the CDR3 reads CASSFGTTNTEAFF. The CDR3, as DNA: TGTGCCAGCAGTTTCGGGACAACGAACACTGAAGCTTTCTTT. The chain couples TRBV6-5 to TRBJ1-1; weak D call: TRBD1 (6 bases). This CDR3 contains 14 residues. V was clipped by 4 bases and J by 1 base, with 10 bases between them. Germline-derived CDR1 and CDR2 are MNHEY and SVGAGI.

The CDR3 loop reads CASSPGQGRGNEQFF. The DNA for the CDR3 is TGTGCCAGCAGCCCGGGACAGGGGAGAGGCAATGAGCAGTTCTTC. J is TRBJ2-1 and V is TRBV5-8; 10 bases align to TRBD1. The CDR3 is made up of 15 amino acids. V gave up 4 bases and J gave up 6 bases; unmatched junction bases: 7. Germline CDR1 SGHTS, CDR2 YDEGEE.

This chain links TRBV5-4 with TRBJ2-7, with 10 bases fitting TRBD2. CDR1 is SGHNT, CDR2 YYREEE, per germline (reference sequence). CDR3 length: 14 residues. Losses at the gene ends were 6 bases for V and 4 bases for J; bases not matched to a gene: 7. The CDR3 DNA follows: TGTGCCAGCACCCAAGCGGGAGGGCCGTACGAGCAGTACTTC. Protein: CASTQAGGPYEQYF.

The rearrangement links TRBV25-1 to TRBJ1-2; D perhaps matches TRBD1 (6 bases). The V end was cut by 7 bases, the J end by 8 bases, with 14 bases between. CDR1 MGHDK and CDR2 SYGVNS come from the germline V gene. The CDR3 runs to 12 residues. The CDR3 loop is CASKTGTRGYTF. As DNA, the CDR3 is TGTGCCAGCAAAACAGGGACGCGAGGCTACACCTTC.

This chain joins TRBV7-8 and TRBJ1-2; 9 positions agree with TRBD1. After removal of 5 bases from V and 3 bases from J, the junction contained 10 bases not matched to a gene. This CDR3 has 16 amino acids. CDR1 SGHVS and CDR2 FQNEAQ come from the germline V gene. This chain's CDR3 is CASSQWVTGGDYGYTF. The CDR3 DNA reads as TGTGCCAGCAGCCAGTGGGTGACAGGGGGAGACTATGGCTACACCTTC.

DNA of the CDR3: TGCGCCAGCAGCCAAGAACTAGCGGAAATCACAGATACGCAGTATTTT. Translation gives CASSQELAEITDTQYF. V usage is TRBV4-1 and J usage is TRBJ2-3; 8 bases line up with TRBD2. Germline V CDR1 and CDR2: MGHRA, YSYEKL. This CDR3 region has 16 residues. Trimming at V came to 0 bases and at J to 2 bases, leaving 4 bases not matched to a gene.

The chain links TRBV9 to TRBJ1-1, with 8 bases identical to TRBD1. This CDR3 is 15 amino acids long. J lost 2 bases, V lost 3 bases, and 6 bases had no gene match. CDR1 and CDR2 from the germline V gene are SGDLS and YYNGEE. The CDR3 DNA sequence: TGTGCCAGCAGCGAAGACAGGGGACTAAACACTGAAGCTTTCTTT. It codes for CASSEDRGLNTEAFF.

The chain couples TRBV5-6 to TRBJ2-5; 9 nucleotides line up with TRBD2. The ends lost 3 bases at V and 4 bases at J; junction bases unmatched: 10. CDR1 is SGHDT, CDR2 YYEEEE, per germline. The CDR3 totals 16 residues. The CDR3 here is CASSSGVAGVRETQYF. The CDR3 nucleotides read TGTGCCAGCAGCTCCGGAGTAGCGGGAGTTAGAGAGACCCAGTACTTC.

The rearrangement uses TRBV11-2 and TRBJ2-1; 10 bases are shared with TRBD2. The CDR3 sequence is 14 residues long. V gave up 1 base and J gave up 8 bases; unmatched junction bases: 2. CDR1 SGHAT and CDR2 FQNNGV come from the germline V gene. CDR3 loop: CASSLGLAGDEQFF. In DNA, the CDR3 is TGTGCCAGCAGCTTAGGGCTAGCGGGAGATGAGCAGTTCTTC. The entire variable domain, with the rest obtained from reference TRBV11-2 and TRBJ2-1, is as follows: EAGVAQSPRYKIIEKRQSVAFWCNPISGHATLYWYQQILGQGPKLLIQFQNNGVVDDSQLPKDRFSAERLKGVDSTLKIQPAKLEDSAVYLCASSLGLAGDEQFFGPGTRLTVL.

V usage is TRBV27 and J usage is TRBJ1-1; D may be TRBD1 (5 bases). Germline CDR1 is MNHEY and CDR2 is SMNVEV (reference sequence). V was clipped by 3 bases and J by 4 bases, with 15 bases between them. The CDR3 consists of 15 residues. CDR3 amino acids: CASSLDIPTGTEAFF. In nucleotides, the CDR3 is TGTGCCAGCAGTTTGGACATTCCGACCGGCACTGAAGCTTTCTTT.

V usage is TRBV19 and J usage is TRBJ1-3; 8 positions agree with TRBD1. Germline CDR1 reads LNHDA; CDR2 reads SQIVND (reference sequence). The V gene end was trimmed by 4 bases and the J gene end by 8 bases; junction bases not matched to a gene: 4. This CDR3 is built from 13 residues. This CDR3 reads CASSRDRGDTIYF. DNA of the CDR3: TGTGCCAGTAGTAGAGACAGGGGAGACACCATATATTTT.

This chain joins TRBV7-8 and TRBJ1-1, with D uncertain. V lost 5 bases and J 4 bases, leaving 11 bases between the germline ends. The CDR3 runs 13 residues. Germline CDR1 reads SGHVS; CDR2 reads FQNEAQ. CDR3 residues: CASSPGRGTEAFF. The CDR3 DNA follows: TGTGCCAGCAGCCCAGGTCGGGGCACTGAAGCTTTCTTT.

The rearrangement uses TRBV19 and TRBJ2-1, with D perhaps matching TRBD2 (5 bases). Trimming pared 3 bases from V and 15 bases from J, leaving 12 bases between. This CDR3 contains 11 residues. The germline V gene encodes CDR1 LNHDA and CDR2 SQIVND (reference sequence). The DNA for the CDR3 is TGTGCCAGTAGTATTGAGGGATTGCTGTTCTTC. Translating gives CASSIEGLLFF.

In this sample, this clone turned up once. The chain links TRBV15 to TRBJ2-5; 9 nucleotides match TRBD2. The CDR3 runs to 15 residues. V lost 4 bases, J lost 5 bases, and 8 bases stayed unmatched. CDR1 and CDR2 from the germline V gene are LNHNV and YYDKDF (reference sequence). CDR3 in DNA: TGTGCCACCAGCATCGGGGGGACTAGCCGGGAGACCCAGTACTTC. This translates into CATSIGGTSRETQYF.

The chain recombines TRBV30 with TRBJ1-1, with a tentative D call TRBD1 (5 bases). The CDR3 spans 11 residues. The V end lost 1 base, the J end lost 5 bases, and 5 bases lay between the germline ends. CDR1 GTSNPN and CDR2 SVGIG come from the germline V gene (reference sequence). The CDR3 reads CAWSGQTEAFF. The CDR3 region has the DNA TGTGCCTGGAGTGGACAGACTGAAGCTTTCTTT.

The chain carries TRBV2 and TRBJ1-5; 7 positions match TRBD1. This CDR3 is 16 amino acids long. Germline lookup yields CDR1 SNHLY and CDR2 FYNNEI. The ends lost 6 bases at V and 10 bases at J; junction bases unmatched: 18. The chain's CDR3 is CASSPLPGQVNHPQHF. The CDR3 DNA follows: TGTGCCAGCAGCCCCCTCCCCGGACAGGTCAACCACCCCCAGCATTTT. The full variable domain, in which reference TRBV2 and TRBJ1-5 provide the parts outside the CDR3, is EPEVTQTPSHQVTQMGQEVILRCVPISNHLYFYWYRQILGQKVEFLVSFYNNEISEKSEIFDDQFSVERPDGSNFTLKIRSTKLEDSAMYFCASSPLPGQVNHPQHFGDGTRLSIL.

This clone was found once. This chain connects TRBV7-2 to TRBJ2-7; 7 bases are a match to TRBD1. V lost 5 bases and J lost 0; bases outside the gene matches: 4. The CDR3 runs to 14 residues. CDR1 and CDR2 (germline): SGHTA, FQGNSA. The CDR3 region has the DNA TGTGCCAGCAGCCGAGGGGACAGCTCCTACGAGCAGTACTTC. Its translation: CASSRGDSSYEQYF.

This chain connects TRBV7-8 to TRBJ2-7, with D possibly TRBD2 on 5 matching bases. Germline V gene lookup returns CDR1 SGHVS and CDR2 FQNEAQ. Trimming cost V 6 bases and J 0 bases, with 12 bases left between them. CDR3 length: 14 residues. DNA of the CDR3: TGTGCCAGCAGTCGAAGCAGCGGCTCCTACGAGCAGTACTTC. As protein: CASSRSSGSYEQYF. The complete variable domain, with remaining parts taken from reference TRBV7-8 and TRBJ2-7, reads GAGVSQSPRYKVAKRGQDVALRCDPISGHVSLFWYQQALGQGPEFLTYFQNEAQLDKSGLPSDRFFAERPEGSVSTLKIQRTQQEDSAVYLCASSRSSGSYEQYFGPGTRLTVT.

The CDR3, as DNA: TGTGCCTGGAGAGGGGGCCGGAGGCGCTACACCTTC. Translated: CAWRGGRRRYTF. The chain is built from TRBV30 and TRBJ1-2, with 7 bases lining up with TRBD1. The V segment lost 3 bases and the J segment 9 bases; nucleotides outside the gene matches: 7. There are 12 residues in the CDR3. The germline V gene encodes CDR1 GTSNPN and CDR2 SVGIG (reference sequence).

This chain uses TRBV15 with TRBJ2-5, with D tentatively TRBD1 (5 bases). Germline V gives CDR1 LNHNV, CDR2 YYDKDF (reference sequence). The length of the CDR3 is 15 residues. V was clipped by 2 bases and J by 1 base, with 11 bases between them. The CDR3 bases are TGTGCCACCAGCAGATTCTCAGGGCCCCAAGAGACCCAGTACTTC. It encodes CATSRFSGPQETQYF.

The chain combines TRBV27 with TRBJ2-7; TRBD1 matches at 7 bases. Germline loops: CDR1 MNHEY, CDR2 SMNVEV (reference sequence). Trimming cost V 7 bases and J 6 bases; bases outside gene matches: 21. This CDR3 region has 17 residues. Written as DNA, the CDR3 is TGTGCCAGCAAGCCAAAAAACCATCGGGACAGCCGAAGCGAGCAGTACTTC. Its translation: CASKPKNHRDSRSEQYF.

The rearrangement links TRBV4-1 to TRBJ1-2; the match to TRBD1 covers 8 bases. The germline V gene encodes CDR1 MGHRA and CDR2 YSYEKL. The V segment lost 1 base and the J segment 6 bases; nucleotides outside the gene matches: 10. CDR3 length: 16 residues. CDR3 DNA sequence: TGCGCCAGCAGCCAAGGGGGGGTTGACAGGGGACATGGCTACACCTTC. This sequence encodes CASSQGGVDRGHGYTF.

The genes are TRBV7-2 and TRBJ1-1; D is perhaps TRBD1 (6 bases). V was pared by 0 bases and J by 10 bases, with 18 bases between. CDR3 length: 15 residues. The germline V gene has CDR1 SGHTA and CDR2 FQGNSA. CDR3 protein: CASSLARGGADPAFF. The CDR3 DNA reads TGTGCCAGCAGCTTAGCGCGGGGGGGCGCCGACCCAGCTTTCTTT.

The J gene is TRBJ1-2, the V gene TRBV23-1, with 7 bases fitting TRBD1. TRBV23-1 is annotated as an ORF whose role is uncertain. The CDR3 consists of 14 residues. Losses at the gene ends were 2 bases for V and 6 bases for J; bases not matched to a gene: 6. Here the CDR3 reads CASSQEGARDGYTF. The CDR3 DNA follows: TGCGCCAGCAGTCAAGAGGGGGCAAGGGATGGCTACACCTTC.

CDR3 loop: CASSSEQGGVTQHF. CDR3 bases: TGTGCCAGCAGCTCAGAGCAGGGAGGTGTGACCCAGCATTTT. This chain joins TRBV7-2 and TRBJ1-5; D perhaps matches TRBD1 (5 bases). CDR1 is SGHTA and CDR2 is FQGNSA in the germline V gene. Trimming removed 4 bases from V and 11 bases from J, with 18 bases in between. The CDR3 extends over 14 amino acids.

V and J are TRBV7-3 and TRBJ2-7, with 11 bases identical to TRBD1. The CDR3 totals 14 residues. The V gene end was trimmed by 5 bases and the J gene end by 9 bases; junction bases not matched to a gene: 9. The germline gives CDR1 SGHTA, CDR2 FQGTGA. The CDR3 nucleotides are TGTGCCAGCAGCCTGGGACAGGGGGTTTCCGTGCAGTACTTC. The encoded protein is CASSLGQGVSVQYF. Combining the CDR3 with reference TRBV7-3 and TRBJ2-7 gives the whole variable domain GAGVSQTPSNKVTEKGKYVELRCDPISGHTALYWYRQSLGQGPEFLIYFQGTGAADDSGLPNDRFFAVRPEGSVSTLKIQRTERGDSAVYLCASSLGQGVSVQYFGPGTRLTVT.

In nucleotides, the CDR3 is TGTGCCAGCAGCCAAAGATTGGGGCTTGTGTACGAGCAGTACTTC. Residues: CASSQRLGLVYEQYF. V gene TRBV5-8 combines with J gene TRBJ2-7; TRBD1 might be the D (5 bases). This CDR3 contains 15 residues. Trimming stripped 4 bases from V and 4 bases from J, with 18 bases between. Germline assignment: CDR1 SGHTS and CDR2 YDEGEE.

The chain joins TRBV5-4 to TRBJ2-1; 7 bases map to TRBD2. V gave up 4 bases and J gave up 5 bases; unmatched junction bases: 6. Per germline, CDR1 SGHNT and CDR2 YYREEE (reference sequence). CDR3 length equals 14 residues. In DNA, the CDR3 is TGTGCCAGCAGCCCCAGCGGGGCAAACAATGAGCAGTTCTTC. This sequence encodes CASSPSGANNEQFF.

This clone has a single count. The chain carries TRBV5-4 and TRBJ2-7; tentatively, D is TRBD2 (5 bases). CDR1 is SGHNT and CDR2 is YYREEE in the germline V gene (reference sequence). The CDR3 consists of 11 residues. V lost 4 bases, J lost 3 bases, and 5 bases lay in between. CDR3 residues: CASSRGYEQYF. CDR3 nucleotide sequence: TGTGCCAGCAGCCGGGGCTACGAGCAGTACTTC.

This clone has a single count. The chain recombines TRBV9 with TRBJ1-2, with 11 nucleotides matching TRBD1. The CDR3 consists of 16 residues. Germline V gene lookup returns CDR1 SGDLS and CDR2 YYNGEE. Trimming removed 3 bases from V and 2 bases from J; junction bases left unmatched: 6. CDR3 sequence (DNA): TGTGCCAGCAGCGCTGAGGGGGACAGGGGGAACTATGGCTACACCTTC. The encoded protein is CASSAEGDRGNYGYTF.